Listed below are T cell receptor beta chains from one sample, sequenced in a study of OX40 agonist ivuxolimab in advanced cancers. Repertoires were generated with immunoSEQ multiplex PCR, while TCRdb's copy carries only in-frame clones and drops some. The sample yields around 63,000 clones, 86% seen once. The starting material was CD4+ or CD8+ T cells sorted from blood, obtained in a trial of the OX40 agonist ivuxolimab. These receptor sequences come from an adult with an advanced solid tumor such as melanoma, head and neck, liver or kidney cancer. CDR3s include the opening cysteine and the closing phenylalanine or tryptophan. A D gene is named only where the DNA matches it firmly. Clone size appears in some rows only: once, few, many, or a class for an expanded clone.

J,size,D,V,CDR3,DNA
TRBJ2-5,-,-,TRBV11-3,CASSPSRQDLQETQYF,TGTGCCAGCAGCCCCTCTCGCCAGGATCTCCAAGAGACCCAGTACTTC
TRBJ1-1,-,-,TRBV9,CASSPIPTGNTEAFF,TGTGCCAGCAGCCCAATACCGACAGGGAACACTGAAGCTTTCTTT
TRBJ1-6,-,-,TRBV11-2,CASQLWGDNSPLHF,TGTGCCAGCCAACTTTGGGGGGATAATTCACCCCTCCACTTT
TRBJ1-5,-,-,TRBV6-1,CASSEADQPQHF,TGTGCCAGCAGTGAAGCGGATCAGCCCCAGCATTTT
TRBJ1-1,-,-,TRBV11-2,CASSLDPGATEAFF,TGTGCCAGCAGCTTAGATCCGGGGGCCACTGAAGCTTTCTTT
TRBJ2-5,-,-,TRBV18,CASSPPGGETQYF,TGTGCCAGCTCACCACCGGGGGGAGAGACCCAGTACTTC
TRBJ1-1,-,TRBD1,TRBV7-9,CASSPGTGQDTEAFF,TGTGCCAGCAGCCCGGGGACAGGGCAAGACACTGAAGCTTTCTTT
TRBJ1-2,-,-,TRBV5-1,CASRRVAGADGYTF,TGCGCCAGCAGACGGGTAGCGGGGGCGGATGGCTACACCTTC
TRBJ1-2,-,-,TRBV10-3,CAISESQQGTYGYTF,TGTGCCATCAGTGAGTCACAACAGGGAACCTATGGCTACACCTTC
TRBJ1-3,-,TRBD1,TRBV5-1,CASSSGTANSGNTIYF,TGCGCCAGCAGCTCCGGGACAGCTAACTCTGGAAACACCATATATTTT
TRBJ2-3,-,-,TRBV28,CASSSLTDTQYF,TGTGCCAGCAGTTCCCTCACAGATACGCAGTATTTT
TRBJ1-1,-,-,TRBV10-3,CAAARVGAPEAFF,TGTGCCGCCGCCCGGGTCGGGGCCCCTGAAGCTTTCTTT
TRBJ2-1,-,TRBD2,TRBV28,CASSLTSGSPDEQFF,TGTGCCAGCAGTTTGACTAGCGGGAGCCCCGATGAGCAGTTCTTC
TRBJ2-2,-,TRBD2,TRBV5-1,CASSLAGLASGELFF,TGCGCCAGCAGCTTGGCAGGACTAGCATCCGGGGAGCTGTTTTTT
TRBJ2-7,-,-,TRBV7-8,CASSPGWGTYEQYF,TGTGCCAGCAGCCCCGGCTGGGGGACCTACGAGCAGTACTTC
TRBJ2-3,-,-,TRBV19,CASTSHQGQPYTDTQYF,TGTGCCAGTACCTCGCATCAGGGACAACCATACACAGATACGCAGTATTTT
TRBJ2-1,-,-,TRBV7-3,CASSLGPNNEQFF,TGTGCCAGCAGCTTAGGTCCTAACAATGAGCAGTTCTTC
TRBJ1-1,-,-,TRBV27,CASSFSGETEAFF,TGTGCCAGCAGTTTCTCAGGGGAGACTGAAGCTTTCTTT
TRBJ2-3,-,TRBD2,TRBV5-4,CASSLRLAAGTDTQYF,TGTGCCAGCAGCCTGAGGCTAGCGGCCGGCACAGATACGCAGTATTTT
TRBJ1-3,-,-,TRBV5-1,CASSLGVSGNTIYF,TGCGCCAGCAGCTTGGGGGTTTCTGGAAACACCATATATTTT
TRBJ1-1,-,-,TRBV5-1,CASSLAWDGNTEAFF,TGCGCCAGCAGCTTGGCCTGGGACGGGAACACTGAAGCTTTCTTT
TRBJ2-7,-,TRBD1,TRBV11-2,CASSLADRGQRREQYF,TGTGCCAGCAGCTTAGCCGACAGGGGGCAACGTCGCGAGCAGTACTTC
TRBJ2-3,few,TRBD1,TRBV2,CASNRDRGTDTQYF,TGTGCCAGCAACCGGGACAGGGGCACAGATACGCAGTATTTT
TRBJ1-1,-,TRBD1,TRBV5-6,CASSETGVFTEAFF,TGTGCCAGCAGCGAAACAGGGGTGTTCACTGAAGCTTTCTTT
TRBJ1-1,-,-,TRBV19,CASSIGRNTNTEAFF,TGTGCCAGTAGTATAGGCCGGAATACGAACACTGAAGCTTTCTTT
TRBJ1-1,once,-,TRBV6-1,CASRAEGSGSAFF,TGTGCCAGCAGGGCCGAGGGGTCGGGGTCGGCTTTCTTT
TRBJ2-1,-,TRBD2,TRBV28,CASRIAGGRDEQFF,TGTGCCAGCAGGATAGCGGGAGGGAGGGATGAGCAGTTCTTC
TRBJ2-1,-,-,TRBV6-6,CASMGMYGEQFF,TGTGCCAGCATGGGTATGTACGGTGAGCAGTTCTTC
TRBJ2-7,few,-,TRBV5-1,CASSSVINEQYF,TGCGCCAGCAGCTCCGTAATCAACGAGCAGTACTTC
TRBJ2-6,-,TRBD2,TRBV5-5,CASSLLLAGSAGANVLTF,TGTGCCAGCAGCTTGTTACTAGCGGGATCGGCTGGGGCCAACGTCCTGACTTTC